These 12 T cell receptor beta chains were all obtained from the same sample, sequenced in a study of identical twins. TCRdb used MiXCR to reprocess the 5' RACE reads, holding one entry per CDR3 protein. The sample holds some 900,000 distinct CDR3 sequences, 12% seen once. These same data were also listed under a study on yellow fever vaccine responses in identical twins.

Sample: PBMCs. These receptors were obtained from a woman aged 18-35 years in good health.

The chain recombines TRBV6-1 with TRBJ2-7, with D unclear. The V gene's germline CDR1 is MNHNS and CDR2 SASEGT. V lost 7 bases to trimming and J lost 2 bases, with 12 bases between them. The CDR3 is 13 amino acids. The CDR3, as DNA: TGTGCCAGCAACGAGGCTGATACCTACGAGCAGTACTTC. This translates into CASNEADTYEQYF.

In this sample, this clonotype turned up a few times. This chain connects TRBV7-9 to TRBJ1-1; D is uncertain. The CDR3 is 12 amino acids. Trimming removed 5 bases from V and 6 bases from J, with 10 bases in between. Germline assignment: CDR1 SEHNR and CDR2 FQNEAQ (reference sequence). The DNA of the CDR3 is TGTGCCAGCAGCCCGTTCGGGGCTGAAGCTTTCTTT. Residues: CASSPFGAEAFF. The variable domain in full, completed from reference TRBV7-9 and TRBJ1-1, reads DTGVSQNPRHKITKRGQNVTFRCDPISEHNRLYWYRQTLGQGPEFLTYFQNEAQLEKSRLLSDRFSAERPKGSFSTLEIQRTEQGDSAMYLCASSPFGAEAFFGQGTRLTVV.

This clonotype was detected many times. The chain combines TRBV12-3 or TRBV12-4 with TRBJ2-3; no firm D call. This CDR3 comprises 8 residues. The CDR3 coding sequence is TGTGCGGTGATTACGCAGTATTTT. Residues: CAVITQYF.

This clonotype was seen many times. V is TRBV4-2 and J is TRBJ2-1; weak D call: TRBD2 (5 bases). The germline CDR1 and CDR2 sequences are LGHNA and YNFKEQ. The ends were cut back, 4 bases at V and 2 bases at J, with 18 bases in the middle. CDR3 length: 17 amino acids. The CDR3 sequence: CASSLPLRGPTYNEQFF. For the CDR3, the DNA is TGTGCCAGCAGCCTCCCCTTACGGGGTCCAACCTACAATGAGCAGTTCTTC.

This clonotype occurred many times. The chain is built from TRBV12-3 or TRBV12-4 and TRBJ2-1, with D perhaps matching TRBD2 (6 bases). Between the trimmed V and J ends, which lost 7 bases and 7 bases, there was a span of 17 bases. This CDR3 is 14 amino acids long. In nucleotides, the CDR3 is TGTGCCAGCACCCCAGGACCCGGAGGGAATGAGCAGTTCTTC. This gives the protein CASTPGPGGNEQFF.

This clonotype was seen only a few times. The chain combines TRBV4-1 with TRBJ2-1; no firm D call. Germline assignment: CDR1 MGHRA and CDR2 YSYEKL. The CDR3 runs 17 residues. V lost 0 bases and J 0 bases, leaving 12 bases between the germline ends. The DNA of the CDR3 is TGCGCCAGCAGCCAAGATCCCACCCAGAGCTCCTACAATGAGCAGTTCTTC. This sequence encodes CASSQDPTQSSYNEQFF.

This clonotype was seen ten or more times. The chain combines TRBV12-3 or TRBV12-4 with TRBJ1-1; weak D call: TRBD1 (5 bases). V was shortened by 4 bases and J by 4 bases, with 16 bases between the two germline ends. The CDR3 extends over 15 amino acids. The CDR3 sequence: CASSYLEGLGTEAFF. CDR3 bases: TGTGCCAGCAGTTATCTCGAGGGGTTGGGCACTGAAGCTTTCTTT.

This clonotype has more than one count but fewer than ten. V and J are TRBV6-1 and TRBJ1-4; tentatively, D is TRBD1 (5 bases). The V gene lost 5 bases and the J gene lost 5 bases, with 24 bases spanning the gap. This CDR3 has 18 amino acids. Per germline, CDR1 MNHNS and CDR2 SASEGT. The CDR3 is CASSKNRDSNLRNEKLFF. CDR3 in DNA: TGTGCCAGCAGTAAGAACCGGGACTCCAATCTGCGGAATGAAAAACTGTTTTTT.

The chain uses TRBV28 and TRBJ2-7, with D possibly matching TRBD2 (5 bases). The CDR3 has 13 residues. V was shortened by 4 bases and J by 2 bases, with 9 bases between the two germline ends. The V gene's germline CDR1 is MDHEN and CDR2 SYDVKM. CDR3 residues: CASSSPGTYEQYV. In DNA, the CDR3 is TGTGCCAGCAGTTCTCCGGGGACCTACGAGCAGTACGTC.

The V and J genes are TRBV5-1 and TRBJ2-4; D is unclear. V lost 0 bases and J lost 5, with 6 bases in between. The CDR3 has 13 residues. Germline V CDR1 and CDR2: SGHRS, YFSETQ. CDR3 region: CASSLDPQNIQYF. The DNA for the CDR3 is TGCGCCAGCAGCTTGGACCCCCAAAACATTCAGTACTTC.

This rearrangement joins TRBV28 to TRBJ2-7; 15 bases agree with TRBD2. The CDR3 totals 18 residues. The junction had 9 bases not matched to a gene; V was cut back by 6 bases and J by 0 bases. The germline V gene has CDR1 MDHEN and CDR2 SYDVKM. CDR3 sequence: CASRAGTSGRRYSYEQYF. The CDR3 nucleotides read TGTGCCAGCAGAGCCGGGACTAGCGGGAGGCGTTACTCCTACGAGCAGTACTTC.

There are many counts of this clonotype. The CDR3 DNA reads as TGCAGTGCTAGAGGACTAAACCAAGAGACCCAGTACTTC. Translation gives CSARGLNQETQYF. This chain joins TRBV20-1 and TRBJ2-5; D is possibly TRBD2 (5 bases). Germline CDR1 reads DFQATT; CDR2 reads SNEGSKA (reference sequence). Trimming shortened V by 1 base and J by 0 bases, and 6 bases separated the two germline ends. The CDR3 runs 13 residues.